This is a list of T cell receptor beta chains from one sample in a study of T cells in Graves' hyperthyroidism and ophthalmopathy. In TCRdb, the multiplex PCR reads were re-called with MiXCR into one record per CDR3 protein. Found here are 350,000 to 500,000 distinct CDR3 sequences, around 15% of them singletons; the top ten hold less than 6.5%. Sample: blood. The origin of the receptors is a woman between 18 and 29 years old with Graves' hyperthyroidism. Both conserved end residues are part of each CDR3. Fields, in order: J gene, V gene, D gene, clone size, CDR3 protein, CDR3 DNA. A D gene is named only where the DNA matches it firmly. Clone size is stated in some rows and not others, as once, few, many or a class when expanded.

TRBJ2-1 | TRBV7-8 | TRBD2 | many | CASSVAGGWDEQFF | TGTGCCAGCAGCGTAGCGGGAGGTTGGGATGAGCAGTTCTTC
TRBJ2-7 | TRBV27 | . | many | CASSFSHPGASYEQYF | TGTGCCAGCAGTTTTTCCCATCCAGGGGCCTCCTACGAGCAGTACTTC
TRBJ2-3 | TRBV24-1 | TRBD2 | few | CATSGGSGRGTDTQYF | TGTGCCACCAGTGGAGGTAGCGGGAGGGGCACAGATACGCAGTATTTT
TRBJ2-7 | TRBV27 | TRBD2 | many | CASSFRLAGAYEQYF | TGTGCCAGCAGTTTCCGACTAGCGGGAGCCTACGAGCAGTACTTC
TRBJ2-7 | TRBV19 | . | few | CASMGIENYEQYF | TGTGCCAGTATGGGAATAGAGAACTACGAGCAGTACTTC
TRBJ2-7 | TRBV5-6 | . | . | CASSLGVSPTPSYEQYF | TGTGCCAGCAGCTTGGGGGTGTCCCCTACCCCCTCCTACGAGCAGTACTTC
TRBJ2-7 | TRBV28 | TRBD1 | . | CASSPYRQGLEQYF | TGTGCCAGCAGTCCATATCGACAGGGGCTTGAGCAGTACTTC
TRBJ2-7 | TRBV4-1 | TRBD2 | few | CASSHPWGGVYEQYF | TGCGCCAGCAGCCACCCTTGGGGAGGGGTCTACGAGCAGTACTTC
TRBJ2-7 | TRBV20-1 | . | . | CSARGLQGGVFEQYF | TGCAGTGCTAGAGGCTTACAGGGAGGGGTGTTCGAGCAGTACTTC
TRBJ2-1 | TRBV11-2 | TRBD2 | many | CASSLGTSGYLGNEQFF | TGTGCCAGCAGCTTAGGGACTAGCGGTTATCTTGGAAATGAGCAGTTCTTC
TRBJ2-7 | TRBV27 | TRBD1 | . | CASSSPLHRGFYEQYF | TGTGCCAGCAGTTCACCTCTACACAGGGGATTCTACGAGCAGTACTTC
TRBJ2-5 | TRBV9 | TRBD1 | few | CASSATGGGETQYF | TGTGCCAGCAGCGCGACAGGGGGAGGTGAGACCCAGTACTTC
TRBJ2-1 | TRBV18 | . | many | CASSPKGRDNEQFF | TGTGCCAGCTCCCCCAAAGGCCGGGACAATGAGCAGTTCTTC
TRBJ2-2 | TRBV5-8 | . | few | CASSLVGLSPGELFF | TGTGCCAGCAGCTTGGTAGGGTTGTCCCCCGGGGAGCTGTTTTTT
TRBJ1-5 | TRBV27 | . | few | CASSFQDQPQHF | TGTGCCAGCAGTTTCCAAGACCAGCCCCAGCATTTT
TRBJ2-1 | TRBV27 | TRBD2 | . | CASSKSLLADSYNEQFF | TGTGCCAGCAGTAAATCTCTACTAGCGGACTCCTACAATGAGCAGTTCTTC
TRBJ2-3 | TRBV30 | . | . | CAWSVSLTDTQYF | TGTGCCTGGAGTGTATCCCTCACAGATACGCAGTATTTT
TRBJ2-1 | TRBV19 | . | many | CASSVLAPSSYNEQFF | TGTGCCAGCTCCGTGTTAGCCCCGAGCTCCTACAATGAGCAGTTCTTC
TRBJ2-5 | TRBV7-2 | . | . | CASSTQVGRETQYF | TGTGCCAGCAGCACCCAAGTGGGTCGGGAGACCCAGTACTTC
TRBJ2-7 | TRBV7-2 | TRBD2 | many | CASSLSSGRMAYEQYF | TGTGCCAGCAGCTTATCTAGCGGGAGGATGGCCTACGAGCAGTACTTC
TRBJ2-4 | TRBV7-9 | TRBD1 | many | CASSLGTGDVAKNIQYF | TGTGCCAGCAGCTTAGGGACAGGGGACGTAGCCAAAAACATTCAGTACTTC
TRBJ1-2 | TRBV25-1 | . | . | CASSPIGTANYGYTF | TGTGCCAGCAGTCCGATAGGGACGGCCAACTATGGCTACACCTTC
TRBJ1-2 | TRBV18 | . | many | CASSPDPNYGYTF | TGTGCCAGCTCACCTGATCCTAACTATGGCTACACCTTC
TRBJ1-5 | TRBV12-3/TRBV12-4 | . | few | CASSSRTPNQPQHF | TGTGCCAGCAGTAGCCGGACACCTAATCAGCCCCAGCATTTT
TRBJ2-1 | TRBV4-1 | TRBD2 | . | CASSQDASGKYNEQFF | TGCGCCAGCAGCCAAGACGCTAGCGGGAAATACAATGAGCAGTTCTTC
TRBJ1-1 | TRBV2 | TRBD1 | many | CATYVLGTGGDEAFF | TGTGCCACTTACGTTTTGGGGACAGGGGGTGATGAAGCTTTCTTT
TRBJ1-4 | TRBV20-1 | . | many | CSAQGGSLNEKLFF | TGCAGTGCTCAAGGGGGGAGCCTTAATGAAAAACTGTTTTTT
TRBJ2-5 | TRBV6-2/TRBV6-3 | TRBD2 | many | CASTPSGAGVETQYF | TGTGCCAGCACCCCGAGTGGAGCGGGAGTGGAGACCCAGTACTTC
TRBJ2-3 | TRBV12-3/TRBV12-4 | . | many | CASSLRAETDTQYF | TGTGCCAGCAGTTTAAGGGCCGAGACAGATACGCAGTATTTT
TRBJ1-2 | TRBV15 | . | . | CATSRAVGRPGAGYTF | TGTGCCACCAGCAGAGCAGTGGGACGCCCTGGGGCTGGCTACACCTTC
TRBJ2-5 | TRBV12-3/TRBV12-4 | . | few | CASSFEGGGEETQYF | TGTGCCAGCAGTTTCGAGGGGGGGGGGGAAGAGACCCAGTACTTC
TRBJ1-2 | TRBV5-4 | . | . | CASFTGHLEYGYTF | TGTGCCAGCTTTACGGGACACCTAGAGTATGGCTACACCTTC
TRBJ1-1 | TRBV10-3 | . | many | CAISEEGINTEAFF | TGTGCCATCAGTGAGGAGGGGATAAACACTGAAGCTTTCTTT
TRBJ2-5 | TRBV11-2 | . | many | CASSPNTGGWGRETQYF | TGTGCCAGCAGCCCAAATACTGGGGGGTGGGGTAGGGAGACCCAGTACTTC
TRBJ2-5 | TRBV28 | . | many | CASSSPSSGTQYF | TGTGCCAGCAGTTCCCCCTCATCGGGGACCCAGTACTTC
TRBJ2-1 | TRBV12-3/TRBV12-4 | . | few | CASRWDYNEQFF | TGTGCCAGCAGATGGGATTACAATGAGCAGTTCTTC
TRBJ2-5 | TRBV5-1 | . | . | CASSFLGGQETQYF | TGCGCCAGCAGCTTTTTAGGGGGCCAAGAGACCCAGTACTTC
TRBJ2-3 | TRBV6-1 | . | many | CASSEFHGGTDTQYF | TGTGCCAGCAGTGAATTCCACGGGGGCACAGATACGCAGTATTTT
TRBJ2-1 | TRBV12-3/TRBV12-4 | . | many | CASSFRGMAHNEQFF | TGTGCCAGCAGTTTTCGGGGGATGGCACACAATGAGCAGTTCTTC
TRBJ2-5 | TRBV30 | . | few | CAWSRPSSETQYF | TGTGCCTGGAGTAGACCCTCGTCTGAGACCCAGTACTTC
TRBJ1-3 | TRBV30 | . | few | CAWSGANGNTIYF | TGTGCCTGGTCCGGGGCCAACGGAAACACCATATATTTT
TRBJ2-6 | TRBV7-9 | TRBD2 | many | CASSLGVGLAGSGANVLTF | TGTGCCAGCAGCTTAGGAGTAGGACTAGCGGGATCTGGGGCCAACGTCCTGACTTTC
TRBJ1-5 | TRBV7-9 | . | many | CASSWQGNQPQHF | TGTGCCAGCAGCTGGCAGGGCAATCAGCCCCAGCATTTT
TRBJ1-2 | TRBV2 | TRBD1 | many | CASSDRGRYGYTF | TGTGCCAGCAGTGACAGGGGGCGCTATGGCTACACCTTC
TRBJ2-1 | TRBV30 | . | many | CAWSPGIYNEQFF | TGTGCCTGGAGTCCGGGTATCTACAATGAGCAGTTCTTC
TRBJ2-7 | TRBV29-1 | . | many | CSVKGHRYEQYF | TGCAGCGTAAAGGGACATCGCTACGAGCAGTACTTC
TRBJ2-7 | TRBV7-2 | TRBD2 | . | CASSSSRLAGAEQYF | TGTGCCAGCAGCTCGAGCAGACTAGCGGGAGCCGAGCAGTACTTC
TRBJ1-1 | TRBV28 | . | few | CASGPFEGVSTEAFF | TGTGCCAGCGGGCCGTTTGAGGGGGTTTCCACTGAAGCTTTCTTT
TRBJ2-2 | TRBV20-1 | TRBD1 | few | CSALRDRAFSVNTGELFF | TGCAGTGCCCTCCGGGACAGGGCCTTTTCCGTCAACACCGGGGAGCTGTTTTTT
TRBJ1-1 | TRBV27 | TRBD1 | . | CASRLLMTGGRGTEAFF | TGTGCCAGCAGGCTGCTCATGACAGGGGGCAGGGGAACTGAAGCTTTCTTT
TRBJ2-7 | TRBV20-1 | TRBD2 | few | CSARARGGPIYEQYF | TGCAGTGCTAGGGCACGGGGGGGGCCAATTTACGAGCAGTACTTC
TRBJ2-1 | TRBV19 | . | . | CASSILGEQFF | TGTGCCAGTAGTATCTTAGGTGAGCAGTTCTTC
TRBJ2-7 | TRBV4-1 | TRBD1 | many | CASSQPGQGASYEQYF | TGCGCCAGCAGCCAACCGGGACAGGGGGCAAGCTACGAGCAGTACTTC
TRBJ2-2 | TRBV29-1 | TRBD2 | . | CSVAQLAGAPGELFF | TGCAGCGTTGCACAACTAGCGGGAGCCCCCGGGGAGCTGTTTTTT
TRBJ1-4 | TRBV6-1 | TRBD1 | . | CASSGHRGNEKLFF | TGTGCCAGCAGTGGGCACAGGGGGAATGAAAAACTGTTTTTT
TRBJ2-5 | TRBV4-3 | . | . | CASSQDRDFPVSGTQYF | TGCGCCAGCAGCCAAGATCGGGATTTCCCCGTATCCGGGACCCAGTACTTC
TRBJ2-1 | TRBV20-1 | . | many | CSARDGADPSEQFF | TGCAGTGCTAGAGATGGGGCTGACCCTAGTGAGCAGTTCTTC
TRBJ2-1 | TRBV27 | TRBD1 | few | CASNRGYHNEQFF | TGTGCCAGTAACAGGGGGTACCACAATGAGCAGTTCTTC
TRBJ2-1 | TRBV5-1 | TRBD2 | . | CASSARTTGTSGLPEQFF | TGCGCCAGCAGCGCTCGGACTACCGGGACTAGCGGGCTCCCCGAGCAGTTCTTC